This TCR beta chain emerged from a study of OX40 agonist ivuxolimab in advanced cancers. Study at large: The study enrolled dose-escalation patients with hepatocellular carcinoma, melanoma, renal cell or head and neck cancer. The group had a mean age of roughly 56 years, ranged from about 20 to 79, and was 82.7% male.

Some clones are missing from TCRdb's copy, which holds only in-frame ones; the method was immunoSEQ multiplex PCR. The sample has more than 55,000 clones; roughly nine tenths are singletons. Patients were excluded for autoimmune disease history or systemic immunosuppression. V dropped 5 bases and J dropped 5 bases, with 10 bases sitting between them. Looked up from germline, CDR1 is MDHEN and CDR2 is SYDVKM. CDR3 length: 12 amino acids. The material was CD4+ or CD8+ T cells sorted from blood, obtained in a trial of the OX40 agonist ivuxolimab. The source of this sequence is an adult with an advanced solid tumor such as melanoma, head and neck, liver or kidney cancer. The rearrangement uses TRBV28 and TRBJ2-7; the D call may be TRBD1 or TRBD2 (6 bases each). The CDR3 here is CASSGGRDEQYF. CDR3 sequence (DNA): TGTGCCAGCAGTGGGGGGCGCGACGAGCAGTACTTC.